What follows are 14 T cell receptor beta chains derived from one specimen sequenced in a study of OX40 agonist ivuxolimab in advanced cancers. Profiled with immunoSEQ multiplex PCR; TCRdb holds only in-frame clones, not every one. In the table there are about 69,000 clones, over 80% of which are singletons. Material: CD4+ or CD8+ T cells sorted from blood, obtained in a trial of the OX40 agonist ivuxolimab. These receptors were taken from an adult with an advanced solid tumor such as melanoma, head and neck, liver or kidney cancer.

The chain combines TRBV30 with TRBJ2-7; no clear D. The germline CDR1 and CDR2 sequences are GTSNPN and SVGIG (reference sequence). This CDR3 contains 13 residues. V was pared by 3 bases and J by 3 bases, with 12 bases between. The CDR3 region is CAWSHLAGYEQYF. The CDR3 DNA follows: TGTGCCTGGAGCCACTTAGCAGGCTACGAGCAGTACTTC.

Details on this clone: One end of the junction is discordant with germline, which a read error may explain. This chain joins TRBV19 and TRBJ2-1; 12 bases match TRBD2. The CDR3 has 15 amino acids. CDR1 and CDR2 from the germline V gene are LNHDA and SQIVND (reference sequence). CDR3 nucleotides: TGTGCCAGTAGAATAGGACTAGCGGGATACAATGAGCAGTTCTTC. Its protein is CASRIGLAGYNEQFF.

This clone has just one count. The chain is built from TRBV9 and TRBJ2-3; 10 bases line up with TRBD1. Germline V CDR1 and CDR2: SGDLS, YYNGEE. The CDR3 totals 17 residues. J lost 4 bases, V lost 4 bases, and 12 bases had no gene match. The CDR3 spells CASSPEPGQGFSDTQYF. CDR3 sequence (DNA): TGTGCCAGCAGCCCGGAACCGGGACAGGGGTTCTCAGATACGCAGTATTTT.

The V gene is TRBV7-9, the J gene TRBJ2-1; D uncertain. Trimming removed 1 base from V and 3 bases from J, with 7 bases in between. CDR1 is SEHNR, CDR2 FQNEAQ, per germline (reference sequence). The CDR3 contains 14 residues. The CDR3 loop reads CASSLVVSYNEQFF. In nucleotides, the CDR3 is TGTGCCAGCAGCTTAGTTGTTAGCTACAATGAGCAGTTCTTC. The entire variable domain, with the rest obtained from reference TRBV7-9 and TRBJ2-1, is as follows: DTGVSQNPRHKITKRGQNVTFRCDPISEHNRLYWYRQTLGQGPEFLTYFQNEAQLEKSRLLSDRFSAERPKGSFSTLEIQRTEQGDSAMYLCASSLVVSYNEQFFGPGTRLTVL.

The CDR3 is CATSTTGGLSGYTF. CDR3 coding DNA: TGTGCCACCAGCACCACAGGTGGGCTTTCTGGCTACACCTTC. The chain has TRBV15 and TRBJ1-2, with a possible D match to TRBD1 (5 bases). V lost 4 bases to trimming and J lost 7 bases, with 16 bases between them. CDR3 size: 14 residues. CDR1 and CDR2 (germline): LNHNV, YYDKDF (reference sequence). Full variable domain (missing parts from reference TRBV15 and TRBJ1-2): DAMVIQNPRYQVTQFGKPVTLSCSQTLNHNVMYWYQQKSSQAPKLLFHYYDKDFNNEADTPDNFQSRRPNTSFCFLDIRSPGLGDTAMYLCATSTTGGLSGYTFGSGTRLTVV.

The J gene is TRBJ2-5, the V gene TRBV12-5; 8 bases match TRBD2. Trimming at V came to 3 bases and at J to 4 bases, leaving 7 bases not matched to a gene. Looked up from germline, CDR1 is LGHNT and CDR2 is FRNRAP. CDR3 length: 15 residues. CDR3 in DNA: TGTGCTAGTGGTTTCGCCGGGGGGGTAGGAGAGACCCAGTACTTC. Protein sequence: CASGFAGGVGETQYF.

This chain connects TRBV19 to TRBJ2-5; D gene ambiguous. The CDR3 has 11 residues. Germline CDR1 reads LNHDA; CDR2 reads SQIVND (reference sequence). Trimming stripped 10 bases from V and 5 bases from J, with 11 bases between. The CDR3 protein is CATFERETQYF. Here the CDR3 DNA reads TGTGCCACATTCGAGAGGGAGACCCAGTACTTC.

The V gene is TRBV7-6, the J gene TRBJ2-5; 8 nucleotides align to TRBD1. Judging by the DNA end, TRBJ2-7 fits better; the J call may be wrong. CDR1 is SGHVS and CDR2 is FNYEAQ in the germline V gene. The CDR3 runs 15 residues. CDR3 sequence (DNA): TGTGCCAGCAGCCCGACAGGGGCCAGCTCCTACGAGCAGTACTTC. The encoded protein is CASSPTGASSYEQYF.

CDR3 loop: CASSAGTFPVHYGYTF. The CDR3 DNA is TGTGCCAGCAGCGCCGGGACATTCCCCGTCCACTATGGCTACACCTTC. This chain uses TRBV9 with TRBJ1-2; maybe TRBD1 (6 bases). Germline CDR1 SGDLS, CDR2 YYNGEE. This CDR3 comprises 16 residues. Trimming pared 3 bases from V and 3 bases from J, leaving 18 bases between.

The chain couples TRBV11-2 to TRBJ2-3; 11 nucleotides line up with TRBD1. This CDR3 spans 16 amino acids. Germline V gene lookup returns CDR1 SGHAT and CDR2 FQNNGV. Unmatched junction bases numbered 7, after V lost 5 bases and J lost 3 bases. The CDR3 spells CASSPTRDRGTDTQYF. The CDR3 DNA is TGTGCCAGCAGCCCGACCCGGGACAGGGGGACAGATACGCAGTATTTT.

The chain couples TRBV5-6 to TRBJ2-7, with D perhaps TRBD1 or TRBD2 (5 bases each). Germline V gene lookup returns CDR1 SGHDT and CDR2 YYEEEE. The CDR3 length is 14 residues. V lost 4 bases to trimming and J lost 3 bases, with 14 bases between them. The CDR3 reads CASSRDLIGYEQYF. The CDR3, as DNA: TGTGCCAGCAGCCGGGACCTAATAGGCTACGAGCAGTACTTC.

The chain carries TRBV4-1 and TRBJ1-1; D gene unclear. The germline gives CDR1 MGHRA, CDR2 YSYEKL. The V and J ends lost 5 bases and 0 bases respectively, with 10 bases between them. The CDR3 runs 14 residues. The CDR3, as DNA: TGCGCCAGCAGCTTTGGGGAAGTGAACACTGAAGCTTTCTTT. It translates to CASSFGEVNTEAFF.

Points on this clone: Germline is not matched at one junction end, which may reflect a read error. The V gene is TRBV20-1, the J gene TRBJ1-6; D not certain. The CDR3 is 9 amino acids. Per germline, CDR1 DFQATT and CDR2 SNEGSKA (reference sequence). The CDR3 DNA reads as TGCAGTGCTAGACCCGGGAACTACTTT. Its translation: CSARPGNYF.

This clone appeared a few times. This sequence joins TRBV25-1 and TRBJ1-4; 11 bases map to TRBD1. Germline V CDR1 and CDR2: MGHDK, SYGVNS. The V segment lost 5 bases and the J segment 8 bases; nucleotides outside the gene matches: 4. CDR3 length: 14 amino acids. The CDR3 sequence is CASSPGQGEEKLFF. CDR3 in DNA: TGTGCCAGCAGTCCGGGACAGGGGGAGGAAAAACTGTTTTTT.